Listed below are T cell receptor beta chains from one sample, sequenced in a study of T cells in Graves' hyperthyroidism and ophthalmopathy. TCRdb used MiXCR to reprocess the multiplex PCR reads, holding one entry per CDR3 protein. The repertoire holds 600,000 to 800,000 distinct CDR3 sequences, approximately 36% seen once, with 30% to 40% in the top ten. Sequencing was carried out using blood. These receptors all stem from a woman aged 35 to 49 with Graves' hyperthyroidism. Each CDR3 is given with its conserved first and last residue. A D gene is named only where the DNA matches it firmly. Size is stated for part of the rows, as once, few or many counts, or as a class when the clone is expanded.

clone_size | d_call | j_call | v_call | cdr3_aa | cdr3_nt
many | . | TRBJ2-5 | TRBV20-1 | CSANRAQETQYF | TGCAGTGCTAACAGGGCCCAAGAGACCCAGTACTTC
few | . | TRBJ2-3 | TRBV4-3 | CASSWSFGGDTQYF | TGCGCCAGCAGCTGGAGTTTTGGTGGAGATACGCAGTATTTT
. | TRBD2 | TRBJ2-2 | TRBV7-2 | CASTQRGGATAGELFF | TGTGCCAGCACCCAACGGGGGGGGGCCACGGCCGGGGAGCTGTTTTTT
many | . | TRBJ1-4 | TRBV29-1 | CSGGLGQNEKLFF | TGCAGCGGGGGTCTGGGACAAAATGAAAAACTGTTTTTT
. | TRBD1 | TRBJ2-7 | TRBV9 | CASSAGAGTGDEQYF | TGTGCCAGCAGCGCAGGGGCCGGGACAGGGGACGAGCAGTACTTC
. | . | TRBJ1-5 | TRBV4-3 | CASSQDRIGDQPQHF | TGCGCCAGCAGCCAAGATAGGATCGGGGATCAGCCCCAGCATTTT
. | . | TRBJ1-6 | TRBV7-3 | CASSFSGGGFGSPLHF | TGTGCCAGCAGCTTTAGCGGGGGAGGGTTCGGCTCACCCCTCCACTTT
. | . | TRBJ2-7 | TRBV7-8 | CASSLNPWGSEQYF | TGTGCCAGCAGCTTAAACCCCTGGGGGAGCGAGCAGTACTTC
few | . | TRBJ1-5 | TRBV6-5 | CASKARASPHYQPQHF | TGTGCCAGCAAGGCGAGGGCTTCACCCCATTATCAGCCCCAGCATTTT
many | . | TRBJ1-2 | TRBV19 | CASSIASSDGYTF | TGTGCCAGTAGTATAGCTTCGTCCGATGGCTACACCTTC
. | . | TRBJ2-7 | TRBV6-1 | CASSYGGWTYEQYF | TGTGCCAGCAGTTACGGAGGGTGGACCTACGAGCAGTACTTC
. | TRBD1 | TRBJ2-5 | TRBV20-1 | CSAGGTLRQGRVETQYF | TGCAGTGCTGGGGGCACCTTACGACAGGGGAGAGTCGAGACCCAGTACTTC
. | TRBD1 | TRBJ1-6 | TRBV5-8 | CASSAGQSSSPLHF | TGTGCCAGCAGCGCGGGACAGAGCTCTTCACCCCTCCACTTT
. | . | TRBJ2-1 | TRBV7-2 | CASSLSLYAGSEQFF | TGTGCCAGCAGCTTATCCCTTTATGCGGGTTCTGAGCAGTTCTTC
many | . | TRBJ1-5 | TRBV7-9 | CASSAGGRGVGPQHF | TGTGCCAGCAGCGCGGGCGGACGAGGGGTAGGACCCCAGCATTTT
. | . | TRBJ1-1 | TRBV19 | CASSGQQGNTEAFF | TGTGCCAGCAGTGGGCAACAGGGGAACACTGAAGCTTTCTTT
many | . | TRBJ2-7 | TRBV7-2 | CASSLAAGTGYYEQYF | TGTGCCAGCAGCTTAGCGGCCGGGACTGGATACTACGAGCAGTACTTC
. | TRBD1 | TRBJ1-2 | TRBV7-2 | CASSPDRGLGYGYTF | TGTGCCAGCAGCCCGGACAGGGGGCTGGGATATGGCTACACCTTC